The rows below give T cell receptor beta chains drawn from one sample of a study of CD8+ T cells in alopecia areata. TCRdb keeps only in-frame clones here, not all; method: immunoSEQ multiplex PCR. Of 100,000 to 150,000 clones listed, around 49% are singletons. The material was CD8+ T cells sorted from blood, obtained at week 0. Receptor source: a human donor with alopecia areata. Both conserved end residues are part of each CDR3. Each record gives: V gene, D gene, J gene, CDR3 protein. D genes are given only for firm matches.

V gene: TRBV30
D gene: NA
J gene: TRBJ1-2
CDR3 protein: CAWSGDSYGYTF

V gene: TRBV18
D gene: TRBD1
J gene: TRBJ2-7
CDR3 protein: CASSPTWGQGDYEQYF

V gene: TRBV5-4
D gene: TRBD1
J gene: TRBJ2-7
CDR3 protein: CASSFGDRVYEQYF

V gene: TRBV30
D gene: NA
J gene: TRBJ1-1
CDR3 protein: CAWTWDTEAFF

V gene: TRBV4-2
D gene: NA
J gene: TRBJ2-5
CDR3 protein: CASSLEFGETQYF

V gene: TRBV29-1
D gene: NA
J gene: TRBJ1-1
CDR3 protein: CSVVKNTEAFF

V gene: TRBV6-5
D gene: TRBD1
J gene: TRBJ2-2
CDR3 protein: CASSRQGTGELFF

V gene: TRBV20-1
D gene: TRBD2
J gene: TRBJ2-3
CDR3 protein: CSAGTSGGEYF

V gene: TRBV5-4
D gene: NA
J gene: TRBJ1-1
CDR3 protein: CASSLGRFAFF

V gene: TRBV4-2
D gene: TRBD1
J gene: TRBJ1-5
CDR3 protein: CASSQDPQGNQPQHF

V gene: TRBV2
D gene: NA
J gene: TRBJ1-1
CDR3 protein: CASSGQGTEAFF

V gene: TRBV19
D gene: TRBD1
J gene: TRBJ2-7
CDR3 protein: CASSIIGGAYYEQYF

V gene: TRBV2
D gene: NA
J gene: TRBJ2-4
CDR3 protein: CASSEGPLIAKNIQYF

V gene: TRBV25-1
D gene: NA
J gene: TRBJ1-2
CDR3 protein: CASSELQHDYGYTF

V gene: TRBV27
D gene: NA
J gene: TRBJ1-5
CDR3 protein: CASSLMVGSQPQHF

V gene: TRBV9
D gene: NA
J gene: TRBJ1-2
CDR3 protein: CASSVVDNYGYTF

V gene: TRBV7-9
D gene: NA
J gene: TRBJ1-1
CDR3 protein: CASSLDGTVNTEAFF

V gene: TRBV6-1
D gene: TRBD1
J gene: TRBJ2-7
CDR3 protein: CASSEAGTGGYEQYF

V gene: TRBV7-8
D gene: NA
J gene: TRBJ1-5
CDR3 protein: CASSLGHREAPQHF

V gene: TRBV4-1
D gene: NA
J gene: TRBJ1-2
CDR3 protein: CASSQEVRTAHWDGYTF

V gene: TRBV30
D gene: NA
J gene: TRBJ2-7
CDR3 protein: CAWSLGASYEQYF

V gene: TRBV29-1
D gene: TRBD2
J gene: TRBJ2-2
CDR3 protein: CSAGGGRTGELFF

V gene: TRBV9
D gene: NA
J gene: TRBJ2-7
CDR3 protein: CASSVNSGYEQYF

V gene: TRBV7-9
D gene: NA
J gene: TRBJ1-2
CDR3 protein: CASSYDRDGYTF

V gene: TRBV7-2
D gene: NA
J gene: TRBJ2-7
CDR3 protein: CASTSGSPYEQYF

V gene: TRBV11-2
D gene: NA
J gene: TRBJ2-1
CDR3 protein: CASSFPPGRGTNEQFF

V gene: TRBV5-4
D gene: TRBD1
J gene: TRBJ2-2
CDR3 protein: CASSLSGGYTGELFF

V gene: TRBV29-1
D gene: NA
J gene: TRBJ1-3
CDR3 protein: CSASGAGNTIYF

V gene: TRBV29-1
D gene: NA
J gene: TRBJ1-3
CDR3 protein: CSVDSWNTIYF

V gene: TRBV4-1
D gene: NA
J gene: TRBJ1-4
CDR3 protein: CASSQEIQPVEKLFF

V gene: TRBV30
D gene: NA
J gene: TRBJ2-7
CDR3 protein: CAWSVGAYEQYF

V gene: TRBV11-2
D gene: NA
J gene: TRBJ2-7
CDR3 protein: CASSLVSDSTYEQYF

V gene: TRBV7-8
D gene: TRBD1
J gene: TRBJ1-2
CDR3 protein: CASRQTTGGPYGYTF

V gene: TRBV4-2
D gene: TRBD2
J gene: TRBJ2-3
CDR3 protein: CASSQVVGAGSASTDTQYF

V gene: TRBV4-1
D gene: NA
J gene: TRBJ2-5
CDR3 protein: CASSQEGGETQYF

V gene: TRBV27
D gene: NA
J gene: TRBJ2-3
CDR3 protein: CASSTRRTRTDTQYF

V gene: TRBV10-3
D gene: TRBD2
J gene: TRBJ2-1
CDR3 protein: CAISEAMGLAGGNEQFF

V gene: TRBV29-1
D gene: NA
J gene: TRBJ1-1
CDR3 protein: CSVEEDSPGTEAFF

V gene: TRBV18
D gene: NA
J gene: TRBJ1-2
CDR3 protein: CASSPVGTAYGYTF

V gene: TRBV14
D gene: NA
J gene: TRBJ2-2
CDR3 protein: CASSQISGRRANTGELFF

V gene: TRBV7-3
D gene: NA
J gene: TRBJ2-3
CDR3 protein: CASSPLGGADTQYF

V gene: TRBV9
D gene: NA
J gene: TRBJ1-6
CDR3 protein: CASSVDGSYNSPLHF

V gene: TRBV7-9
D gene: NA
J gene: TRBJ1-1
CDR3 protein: CASDHPRASRGEAFF

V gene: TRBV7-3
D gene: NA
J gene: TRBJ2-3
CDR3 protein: CASSFRGGSTDTQYF

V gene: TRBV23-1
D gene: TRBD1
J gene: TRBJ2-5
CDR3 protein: CASSQERDGQGDGRTQYF

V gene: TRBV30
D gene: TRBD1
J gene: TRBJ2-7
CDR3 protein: CACPGTGIGYEQYF

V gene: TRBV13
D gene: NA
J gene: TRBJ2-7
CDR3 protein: CASSLGAESYEQYF

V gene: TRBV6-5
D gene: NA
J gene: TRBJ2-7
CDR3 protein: CASTRLKGPYEQYF

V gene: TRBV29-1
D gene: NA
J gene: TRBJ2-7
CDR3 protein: CSVEVGNRRAYEQYF

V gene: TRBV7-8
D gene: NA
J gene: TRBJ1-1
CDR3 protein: CASSPALGARTEAFF

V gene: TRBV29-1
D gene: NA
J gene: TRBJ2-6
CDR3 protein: CSVDGGSGANVLTF

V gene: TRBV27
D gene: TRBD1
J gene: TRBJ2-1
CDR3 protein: CASSWTGRDNEQFF

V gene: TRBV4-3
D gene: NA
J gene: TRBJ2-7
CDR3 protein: CASSQAQGYEQYF

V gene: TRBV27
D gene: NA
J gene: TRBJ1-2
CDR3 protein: CASSPFGAGHNGYTF

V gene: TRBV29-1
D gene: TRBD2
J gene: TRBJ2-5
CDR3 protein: CSVVSGGAGETQYF